Below, 10 T cell receptor beta chains from the same sample are listed, as sequenced in a study of shared clonotypes between healthy human individuals. Profiled with immunoSEQ multiplex PCR; TCRdb holds only in-frame clones, not every one. The sample includes some 2,000,000 clones, 85% to 95% of them seen just once. Material for sequencing was naive CD4+ T cells sorted from blood. Subset given: CD45RA+ positively selected. All receptors come from a man aged 18 to 35 in good health.

J is TRBJ2-5 and V is TRBV28; no definite D call. V was cut by 6 bases and J by 1 base, with 12 bases left in between. The CDR3 loop spans 14 amino acids. CDR1 is MDHEN and CDR2 is SYDVKM in the germline V gene. The CDR3 here is CASSLTQAQETQYF. The DNA of the CDR3 is TGTGCCAGCAGCTTGACCCAAGCCCAAGAGACCCAGTACTTC.

The sample holds one count of this clone. The gene calls are TRBV6-1 and TRBJ1-5; 11 bases align to TRBD1. The CDR3 is 14 residues long. The germline CDR1 and CDR2 sequences are MNHNS and SASEGT. The V segment lost 10 bases and the J segment 6 bases; nucleotides outside the gene matches: 8. This CDR3 reads CATLGQGAFQPQHF. CDR3 sequence (DNA): TGTGCCACTTTAGGACAGGGGGCCTTTCAGCCCCAGCATTTT.

This clone was counted once. The rearrangement links TRBV2 to TRBJ2-5; D is ambiguous. Germline V lookup: CDR1 SNHLY, CDR2 FYNNEI. V was shortened by 6 bases and J by 5 bases, with 7 bases between the two germline ends. The length of the CDR3 is 11 residues. The CDR3: CASSSLETQYF. Written as DNA, the CDR3 is TGTGCCAGCAGCAGTCTGGAGACCCAGTACTTC. The variable domain in full, completed from reference TRBV2 and TRBJ2-5, reads EPEVTQTPSHQVTQMGQEVILRCVPISNHLYFYWYRQILGQKVEFLVSFYNNEISEKSEIFDDQFSVERPDGSNFTLKIRSTKLEDSAMYFCASSSLETQYFGPGTRLLVL.

V and J are TRBV29-1 and TRBJ2-5, with TRBD2 as a possible D gene (5 bases). Germline CDR1 SQVTM, CDR2 ANQGSEA. The length of the CDR3 is 14 residues. V lost 0 bases and J 5 bases, leaving 13 bases between the germline ends. CDR3 bases: TGCAGCGTTGAAGAGGGAGCACTTCGGGAGACCCAGTACTTC. As protein: CSVEEGALRETQYF.

To note about this clone: Germline is not matched at one junction end, which may reflect a read error. The chain carries TRBV25-1 and TRBJ2-3; TRBD2 matches 8 bases. CDR3 length: 17 amino acids. CDR1 is MGHDK, CDR2 SYGVNS, per germline. The CDR3 DNA reads as TGTGCCAGCGGTGACACGGGACTAGTAGGCGCGACAGATACGCAGTATTTT. This codes for CASGDTGLVGATDTQYF.

The CDR3 sequence is CASSSGWGGRYEQYF. The CDR3 DNA sequence: TGTGCCAGCAGCTCTGGTTGGGGGGGCCGGTACGAGCAGTACTTC. The chain links TRBV7-9 to TRBJ2-7; D possibly corresponds to TRBD2 (7 bases). V gave up 4 bases and J gave up 4 bases, with 17 bases separating them. This CDR3 is built from 15 residues. CDR1 SEHNR and CDR2 FQNEAQ come from the germline V gene (reference sequence).

The chain couples TRBV5-1 to TRBJ2-3, with 9 bases aligning to TRBD2. Germline V gene sequence: CDR1 SGHRS, CDR2 YFSETQ. Unmatched junction bases numbered 6, after V lost 0 bases and J lost 1 base. This CDR3 spans 17 amino acids. CDR3 amino acids: CASSLAPAGGGTDTQYF. The CDR3 DNA reads as TGCGCCAGCAGCTTGGCCCCAGCGGGGGGAGGCACAGATACGCAGTATTTT. The full variable domain, rest sourced from reference TRBV5-1 and TRBJ2-3, is KAGVTQTPRYLIKTRGQQVTLSCSPISGHRSVSWYQQTPGQGLQFLFEYFSETQRNKGNFPGRFSGRQFSNSRSEMNVSTLELGDSALYLCASSLAPAGGGTDTQYFGPGTRLTVL.

The chain has TRBV6-6 and TRBJ2-1; 7 bases agree with TRBD1. Germline CDR1 MNHNY, CDR2 SVGAGI (reference sequence). J was trimmed by 2 bases and V by 0 bases; bases with no gene match: 4. This CDR3 comprises 16 residues. CDR3 residues: CASSYSTGVPYNEQFF. For the CDR3, the DNA is TGTGCCAGCAGTTACTCCACAGGGGTCCCCTACAATGAGCAGTTCTTC.

This clone appeared a single time. The V gene is TRBV18, the J gene TRBJ1-4, with TRBD1 matching over 8 bases. Unmatched junction bases numbered 5, after V lost 8 bases and J lost 0 bases. Germline V CDR1 and CDR2: KGHSH, LQKENI. The CDR3 is 15 amino acids. The CDR3 region has the DNA TGTGCCAGCCGGACAGGGCCTGCAACTAATGAAAAACTGTTTTTT. Translating gives CASRTGPATNEKLFF. Full variable domain (remainder filled in from reference TRBV18 and TRBJ1-4): NAGVMQNPRHLVRRRGQEARLRCSPMKGHSHVYWYRQLPEEGLKFMVYLQKENIIDESGMPKERFSAEFPKEGPSILRIQQVVRGDSAAYFCASRTGPATNEKLFFGSGTQLSVL.

This chain links TRBV2 with TRBJ1-5; D unresolved. This CDR3 region has 13 residues. Germline V gene sequence: CDR1 SNHLY, CDR2 FYNNEI. The V end lost 3 bases, the J end lost 9 bases, and 12 bases lay between the germline ends. The CDR3, as DNA: TGTGCCAGCAGTGAGACACGGGGATCGCCCCAGCATTTT. Its protein is CASSETRGSPQHF. Full variable domain (rest looked up from reference TRBV2 and TRBJ1-5): EPEVTQTPSHQVTQMGQEVILRCVPISNHLYFYWYRQILGQKVEFLVSFYNNEISEKSEIFDDQFSVERPDGSNFTLKIRSTKLEDSAMYFCASSETRGSPQHFGDGTRLSIL.